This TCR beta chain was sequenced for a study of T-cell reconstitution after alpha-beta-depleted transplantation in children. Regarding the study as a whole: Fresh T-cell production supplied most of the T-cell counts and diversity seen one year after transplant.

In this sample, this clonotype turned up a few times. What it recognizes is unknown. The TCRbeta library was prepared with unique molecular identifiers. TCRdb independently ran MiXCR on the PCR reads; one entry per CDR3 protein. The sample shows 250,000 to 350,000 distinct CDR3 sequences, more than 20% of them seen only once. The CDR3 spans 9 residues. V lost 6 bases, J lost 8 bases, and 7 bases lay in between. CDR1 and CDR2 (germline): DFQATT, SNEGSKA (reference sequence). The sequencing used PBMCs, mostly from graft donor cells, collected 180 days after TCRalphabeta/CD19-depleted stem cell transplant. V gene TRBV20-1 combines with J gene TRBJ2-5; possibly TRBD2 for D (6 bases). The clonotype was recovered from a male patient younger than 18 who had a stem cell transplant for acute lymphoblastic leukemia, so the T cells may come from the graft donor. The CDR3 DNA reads TGCAGTGCCGGACTAACCCAGTACTTC. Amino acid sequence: CSAGLTQYF.